The clone carrying this TCR beta chain showed up many times. What it recognizes is unknown. Amplification yielded TCR beta CDR3 regions, with RNA transcripts as the source. The HTBI set primed first-round TCR CDR3 RT-PCR. TCRdb ran MiXCR on the multiplex PCR reads and lists one entry per CDR3 protein. The sample shows about 520,000 distinct CDR3 sequences, approximately 25% of them seen only once. These data originate in a study of T cells in Graves' hyperthyroidism and ophthalmopathy. Study results and limitations: The blood repertoire included most of the expanded thyroid clonotypes above 0.001. From stable hyperthyroidism, ophthalmopathy was separated by a 13 V-J model.

Ophthalmopathy cases met thresholds of Clinical Activity Score at least 3, NOSPECS grade at least 4 and duration under 3 months. PBMCs were collected from an approximately 9.5 ml volume of fresh peripheral blood. This receptor was taken from a young woman with Graves' ophthalmopathy. Material: blood.

In DNA form, the CDR3 reads TGTGCCAGCAGCCGAGCCCAGGGCTACGAGCAGTACTTC. Translation: CASSRAQGYEQYF. This chain connects TRBV7-2 to TRBJ2-7, with D perhaps TRBD1 (5 bases). Germline values: CDR1 SGHTA, CDR2 FQGNSA. This CDR3 comprises 13 residues. Trimming removed 5 bases at V and 3 bases at J, with 11 bases between.